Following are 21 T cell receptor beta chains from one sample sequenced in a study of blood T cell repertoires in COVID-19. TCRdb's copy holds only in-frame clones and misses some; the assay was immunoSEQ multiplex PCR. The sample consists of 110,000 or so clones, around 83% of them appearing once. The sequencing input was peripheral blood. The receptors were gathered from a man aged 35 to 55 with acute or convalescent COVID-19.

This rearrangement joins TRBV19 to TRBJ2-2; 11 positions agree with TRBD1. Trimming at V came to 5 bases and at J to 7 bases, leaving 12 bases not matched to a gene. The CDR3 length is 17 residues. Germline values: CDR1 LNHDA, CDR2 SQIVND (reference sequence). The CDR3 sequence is CASSRTGTGGIYGELFF. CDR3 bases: TGTGCCAGTAGTCGGACCGGGACAGGGGGAATTTACGGGGAGCTGTTTTTT.

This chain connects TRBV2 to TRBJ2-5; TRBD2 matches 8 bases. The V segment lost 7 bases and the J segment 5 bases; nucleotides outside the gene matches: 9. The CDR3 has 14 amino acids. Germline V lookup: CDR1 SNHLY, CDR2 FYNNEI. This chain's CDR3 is CASNFGLAGETQYF. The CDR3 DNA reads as TGTGCCAGCAACTTCGGGCTAGCGGGCGAGACCCAGTACTTC.

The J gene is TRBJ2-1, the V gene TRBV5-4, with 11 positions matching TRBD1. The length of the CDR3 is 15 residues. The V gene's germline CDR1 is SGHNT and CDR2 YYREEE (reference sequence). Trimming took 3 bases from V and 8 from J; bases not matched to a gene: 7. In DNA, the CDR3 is TGTGCCAGCAGCTCCCGGGACAGGGGGACGGATGAGCAGTTCTTC. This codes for CASSSRDRGTDEQFF.

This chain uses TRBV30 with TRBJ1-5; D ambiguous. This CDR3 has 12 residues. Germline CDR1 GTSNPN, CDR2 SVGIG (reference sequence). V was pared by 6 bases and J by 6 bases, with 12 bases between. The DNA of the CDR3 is TGTGCCTGCCCCCCGGGGTTTCAGCCCCAGCATTTT. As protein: CACPPGFQPQHF.

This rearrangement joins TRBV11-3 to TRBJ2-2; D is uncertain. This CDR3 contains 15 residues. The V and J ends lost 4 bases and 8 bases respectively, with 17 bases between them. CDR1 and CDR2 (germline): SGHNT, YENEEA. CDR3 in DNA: TGTGCCAGCAGCTCCAACCCCTATGCGTCGGGGGAGCTGTTTTTT. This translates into CASSSNPYASGELFF.

The CDR3 DNA reads TGTGCCAGCAGCGCCATACCTGGGACAGGGGGGAACACCGGGGAGCTGTTTTTT. It is translated as CASSAIPGTGGNTGELFF. The chain uses TRBV9 and TRBJ2-2; 11 bases agree with TRBD1. Germline V lookup: CDR1 SGDLS, CDR2 YYNGEE. The CDR3 length is 18 residues. V lost 3 bases, J lost 1 base, and 8 bases stayed unmatched.

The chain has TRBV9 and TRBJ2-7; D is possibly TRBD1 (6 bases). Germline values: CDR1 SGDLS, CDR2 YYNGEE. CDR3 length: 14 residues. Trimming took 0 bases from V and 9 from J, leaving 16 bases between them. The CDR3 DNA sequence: TGTGCCAGCAGCGTAGACTTGGGTGGGACAAGGCAGTACTTC. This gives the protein CASSVDLGGTRQYF.

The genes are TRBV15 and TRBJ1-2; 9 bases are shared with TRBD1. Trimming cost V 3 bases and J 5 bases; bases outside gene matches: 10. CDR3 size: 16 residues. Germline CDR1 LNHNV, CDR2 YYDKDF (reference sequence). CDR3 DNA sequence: TGTGCCACCAGCAGGGGACAGGGAGGAGTTCGGTATGGCTACACCTTC. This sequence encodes CATSRGQGGVRYGYTF. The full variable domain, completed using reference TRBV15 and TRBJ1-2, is DAMVIQNPRYQVTQFGKPVTLSCSQTLNHNVMYWYQQKSSQAPKLLFHYYDKDFNNEADTPDNFQSRRPNTSFCFLDIRSPGLGDTAMYLCATSRGQGGVRYGYTFGSGTRLTVV.

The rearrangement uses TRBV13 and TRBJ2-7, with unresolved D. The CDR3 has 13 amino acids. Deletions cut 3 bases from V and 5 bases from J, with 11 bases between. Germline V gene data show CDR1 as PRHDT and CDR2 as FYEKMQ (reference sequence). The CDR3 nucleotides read TGTGCCAGCAGCTTGGCCCCAGCGAACGAGCAGTACTTC. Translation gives CASSLAPANEQYF.

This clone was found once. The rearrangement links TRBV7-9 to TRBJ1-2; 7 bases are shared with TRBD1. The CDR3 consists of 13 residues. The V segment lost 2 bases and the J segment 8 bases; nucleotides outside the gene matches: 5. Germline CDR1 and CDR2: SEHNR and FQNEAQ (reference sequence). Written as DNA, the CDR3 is TGTGCCAGCAGCTTAAGACAGGGAAACGGCTACACCTTC. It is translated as CASSLRQGNGYTF.

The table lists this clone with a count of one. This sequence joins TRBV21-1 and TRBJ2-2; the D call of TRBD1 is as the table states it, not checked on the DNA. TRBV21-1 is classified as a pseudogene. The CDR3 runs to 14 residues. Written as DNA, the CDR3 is TGTGAATTATTAGGGGACAGGGACACCGGGGAGCTGTTTTTT. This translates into CELLGDRDTGELFF.

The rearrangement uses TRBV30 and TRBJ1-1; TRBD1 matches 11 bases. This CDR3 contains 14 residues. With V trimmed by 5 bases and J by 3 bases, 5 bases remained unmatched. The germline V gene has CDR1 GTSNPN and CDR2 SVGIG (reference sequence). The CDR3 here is CAWGTGGLDTEAFF. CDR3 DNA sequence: TGTGCCTGGGGGACAGGGGGTTTGGACACTGAAGCTTTCTTT.

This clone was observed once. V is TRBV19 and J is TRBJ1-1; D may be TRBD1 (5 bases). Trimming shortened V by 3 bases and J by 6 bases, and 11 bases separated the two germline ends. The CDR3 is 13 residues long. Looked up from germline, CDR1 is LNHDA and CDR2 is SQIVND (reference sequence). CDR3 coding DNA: TGTGCCAGTAGTATGGGGCCTTGGGCTGAAGCTTTCTTT. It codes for CASSMGPWAEAFF.

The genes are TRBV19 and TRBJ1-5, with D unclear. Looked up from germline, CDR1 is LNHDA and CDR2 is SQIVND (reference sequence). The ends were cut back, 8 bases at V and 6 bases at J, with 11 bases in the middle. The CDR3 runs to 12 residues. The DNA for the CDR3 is TGTGCCAGTCACTCCCGAGGTCAGCCCCAGCATTTT. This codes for CASHSRGQPQHF.

Here the CDR3 reads CASGLVLMGGGLAGELFF. CDR3 sequence (DNA): TGTGCTAGTGGTTTGGTACTAATGGGAGGGGGGCTTGCCGGGGAGCTGTTTTTT. The chain combines TRBV12-5 with TRBJ2-2; possibly TRBD2 for D (7 bases). Germline CDR1 LGHNT, CDR2 FRNRAP. The CDR3 consists of 18 residues. V dropped 0 bases and J dropped 6 bases, with 20 bases sitting between them.

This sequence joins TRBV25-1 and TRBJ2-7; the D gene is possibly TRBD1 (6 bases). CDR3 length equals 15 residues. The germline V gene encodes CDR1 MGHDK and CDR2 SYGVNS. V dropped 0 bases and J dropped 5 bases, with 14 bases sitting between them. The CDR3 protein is CASSEYGAGAHEQYF. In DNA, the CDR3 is TGTGCCAGCAGTGAATACGGGGCAGGGGCCCACGAGCAGTACTTC.

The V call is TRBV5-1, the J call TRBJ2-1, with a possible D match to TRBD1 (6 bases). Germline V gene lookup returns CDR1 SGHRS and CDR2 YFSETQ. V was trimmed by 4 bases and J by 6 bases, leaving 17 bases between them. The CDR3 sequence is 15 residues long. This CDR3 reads CASSPEDSLSNEQFF. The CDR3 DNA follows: TGCGCCAGCAGCCCAGAGGACAGCTTAAGCAATGAGCAGTTCTTC.

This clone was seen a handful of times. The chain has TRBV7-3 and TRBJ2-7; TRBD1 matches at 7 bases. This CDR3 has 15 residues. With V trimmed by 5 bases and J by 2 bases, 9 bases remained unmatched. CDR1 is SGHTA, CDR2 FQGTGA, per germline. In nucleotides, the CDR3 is TGTGCCAGCAGCCTAGACAGGGTCACTCCCTACGAGCAGTACTTC. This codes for CASSLDRVTPYEQYF.

The CDR3 region is CASSLALAGGPVDTQYF. The CDR3 nucleotides are TGTGCCAGCAGCTTAGCGCTAGCGGGGGGGCCAGTAGATACGCAGTATTTT. The genes are TRBV7-6 and TRBJ2-3; 12 positions agree with TRBD2. Germline CDR1 and CDR2: SGHVS and FNYEAQ. The CDR3 is 17 residues long. V trimming: 0 bases; J trimming: 5 bases; junction bases outside the gene matches: 6.

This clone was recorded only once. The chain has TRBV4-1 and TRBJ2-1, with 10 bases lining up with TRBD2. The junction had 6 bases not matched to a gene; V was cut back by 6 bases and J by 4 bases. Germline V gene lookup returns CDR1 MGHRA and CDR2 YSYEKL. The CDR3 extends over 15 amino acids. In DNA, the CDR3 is TGCGCCAGCAGTTTAGCGGGGGGAGGGTACAATGAGCAGTTCTTC. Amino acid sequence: CASSLAGGGYNEQFF.

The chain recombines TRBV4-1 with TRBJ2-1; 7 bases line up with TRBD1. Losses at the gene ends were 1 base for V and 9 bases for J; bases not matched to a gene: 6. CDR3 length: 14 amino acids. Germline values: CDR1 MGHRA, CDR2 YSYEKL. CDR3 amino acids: CASSQGGTDIEQFF. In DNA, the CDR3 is TGCGCCAGCAGCCAAGGGGGGACAGACATTGAGCAGTTCTTC.